Following are 17 T cell receptor beta chains from one sample sequenced in a study of blood T cell repertoires in COVID-19. The method was immunoSEQ multiplex PCR; TCRdb's version includes in-frame clones alone and lacks a portion of them. The sample records fewer than 150,000 clones, roughly four fifths being singletons. Sequencing input: peripheral blood. The source of these receptors is a man between 50 and 59 years old with acute or convalescent COVID-19.

This chain connects TRBV19 to TRBJ1-4; 7 nucleotides line up with TRBD1. Germline lookup yields CDR1 LNHDA and CDR2 SQIVND (reference sequence). Trimming removed 6 bases from V and 0 bases from J; junction bases left unmatched: 10. The CDR3 runs 17 residues. Here the CDR3 DNA reads TGTGCCAGTAGCAATCCGGGACAGATTGCAACTAATGAAAAACTGTTTTTT. It translates to CASSNPGQIATNEKLFF.

This clone was seen a single time. This sequence joins TRBV30 and TRBJ2-3; 8 nucleotides line up with TRBD1. The CDR3 consists of 14 residues. The germline CDR1 and CDR2 sequences are GTSNPN and SVGIG (reference sequence). The V segment lost 2 bases and the J segment 1 base; nucleotides outside the gene matches: 2. As DNA, the CDR3 is TGTGCCTGGAGTCCGGGACAGGGCACAGATACGCAGTATTTT. Encoded protein: CAWSPGQGTDTQYF.

V gene TRBV30 combines with J gene TRBJ2-4; D gene unclear. The germline V gene has CDR1 GTSNPN and CDR2 SVGIG (reference sequence). Trimming pared 3 bases from V and 0 bases from J, leaving 9 bases between. The CDR3 contains 14 residues. This chain's CDR3 is CAWSGVLAKNIQYF. CDR3 bases: TGTGCCTGGAGCGGTGTGCTAGCCAAAAACATTCAGTACTTC. The full variable domain, rest sourced from reference TRBV30 and TRBJ2-4, is SQTIHQWPATLVQPVGSPLSLECTVEGTSNPNLYWYRQAAGRGLQLLFYSVGIGQISSEVPQNLSASRPQDRQFILSSKKLLLSDSGFYLCAWSGVLAKNIQYFGAGTRLSVL.

Only a few counts were recorded for this clone. CDR3 sequence: CSAQGARTEAFF. CDR3 bases: TGCAGCGCCCAGGGGGCGCGCACTGAAGCTTTCTTT. The genes are TRBV29-1 and TRBJ1-1, with 8 bases identical to TRBD1. CDR1 and CDR2 (germline): SQVTM, ANQGSEA. After removal of 7 bases from V and 4 bases from J, the junction contained 5 bases not matched to a gene. CDR3 length: 12 residues.

The V gene is TRBV13, the J gene TRBJ2-1, with TRBD2 matching 9 bases. CDR3 length: 15 residues. The germline CDR1 and CDR2 sequences are PRHDT and FYEKMQ (reference sequence). V dropped 5 bases and J dropped 8; count of bases not matched to a gene: 10. CDR3 sequence: CASSRGSGGLYEQFF. CDR3 nucleotide sequence: TGTGCCAGCAGCCGCGGAAGCGGGGGGCTGTATGAGCAGTTCTTC.

The V and J genes are TRBV7-3 and TRBJ2-1; TRBD2 matches 11 bases. The CDR3 has 16 amino acids. The V gene's germline CDR1 is SGHTA and CDR2 FQGTGA. Losses at the gene ends were 1 base for V and 10 bases for J; bases not matched to a gene: 9. CDR3 amino acids: CASSLNLAGGPSEQFF. DNA of the CDR3: TGTGCCAGCAGCTTAAACTTAGCGGGGGGGCCGTCCGAGCAGTTCTTC.

The V and J genes are TRBV27 and TRBJ1-1; possible D gene TRBD1, 6 bases. CDR3 length equals 13 residues. Trimming took off 7 bases at V and 5 bases at J, with 14 bases between the two ends. Germline V gene data show CDR1 as MNHEY and CDR2 as SMNVEV (reference sequence). The CDR3 coding sequence is TGTGCCAGCACCCAAGGGGGAAGGACTGAAGCTTTCTTT. It encodes CASTQGGRTEAFF.

The chain has TRBV18 and TRBJ2-5; tentatively, D is TRBD1 (6 bases). V shed 5 bases and J shed 6 bases, with 25 bases lying between them. The V gene's germline CDR1 is KGHSH and CDR2 LQKENI. The CDR3 is 17 residues long. CDR3 in amino acids: CASSGGRWGRGLQTQYF. For the CDR3, the DNA is TGTGCCAGCTCAGGGGGCCGTTGGGGGCGAGGTCTTCAGACCCAGTACTTC.

This chain uses TRBV7-9 with TRBJ2-3, with a possible D match to TRBD2 (6 bases). This CDR3 region has 16 residues. The V end was cut by 5 bases, the J end by 6 bases, with 21 bases between. Looked up from germline, CDR1 is SEHNR and CDR2 is FQNEAQ (reference sequence). The CDR3 DNA reads TGTGCCAGCAGCCTACTAGGGAGGAAAGGGTCGGATACGCAGTATTTT. This encodes CASSLLGRKGSDTQYF.

This chain links TRBV24-1 with TRBJ1-5; no reliable D call. Germline V CDR1 and CDR2: KGHDR, SFDVKD. This CDR3 comprises 15 residues. The germline V and J ends were trimmed by 3 bases and 5 bases, with 13 bases remaining between them. CDR3 residues: CATSDPTVKDQPQHF. The CDR3 coding sequence is TGTGCCACCAGTGATCCAACAGTAAAGGATCAGCCCCAGCATTTT.

This sequence joins TRBV2 and TRBJ2-7; D is unclear. V was clipped by 2 bases and J by 0 bases, with 8 bases between them. Germline CDR1 reads SNHLY; CDR2 reads FYNNEI. This CDR3 has 14 amino acids. CDR3 protein: CASSENRRSYEQYF. The CDR3 DNA reads TGTGCCAGCAGTGAAAACAGACGCTCCTACGAGCAGTACTTC. Based on the CDR3 plus reference TRBV2 and TRBJ2-7, the full variable domain is EPEVTQTPSHQVTQMGQEVILRCVPISNHLYFYWYRQILGQKVEFLVSFYNNEISEKSEIFDDQFSVERPDGSNFTLKIRSTKLEDSAMYFCASSENRRSYEQYFGPGTRLTVT.

The V gene is TRBV19, the J gene TRBJ2-2, with 13 bases aligning to TRBD2. With V trimmed by 3 bases and J by 0 bases, 1 base remained unmatched. The length of the CDR3 is 17 residues. Looked up from germline, CDR1 is LNHDA and CDR2 is SQIVND (reference sequence). The CDR3 DNA reads as TGTGCCAGTAGTATGGGACTAGCGGGAACGAACACCGGGGAGCTGTTTTTT. Protein product: CASSMGLAGTNTGELFF.

The chain recombines TRBV6-1 with TRBJ2-5, with TRBD2 matching over 9 bases. CDR1 is MNHNS and CDR2 is SASEGT in the germline V gene. The CDR3 contains 14 residues. V was pared by 3 bases and J by 2 bases, with 1 base of the junction left unmatched. CDR3 in DNA: TGTGCCAGCAGTGAGGCGGGAGGGCAAGAGACCCAGTACTTC. Encoded protein: CASSEAGGQETQYF.

The chain is built from TRBV7-2 and TRBJ2-2; 10 bases agree with TRBD2. With V trimmed by 2 bases and J by 5 bases, 2 bases remained unmatched. The CDR3 covers 15 residues. The V gene's germline CDR1 is SGHTA and CDR2 FQGNSA. The CDR3 loop reads CASSLLAGETGELFF. As DNA, the CDR3 is TGTGCCAGCAGCTTACTAGCGGGAGAAACCGGGGAGCTGTTTTTT.

The CDR3 DNA reads TGTGCCAGCAGCCACAGGGCGAGCTCCTACGAGCAGTACTTC. Its protein product is CASSHRASSYEQYF. The chain has TRBV7-9 and TRBJ2-7; D is perhaps TRBD1 (6 bases). V lost 5 bases, J lost 0 bases, and 11 bases lay in between. CDR1 is SEHNR and CDR2 is FQNEAQ in the germline V gene (reference sequence). CDR3 length: 14 amino acids.

V is TRBV16 and J is TRBJ1-6; 9 bases agree with TRBD1. Germline V lookup: CDR1 KGHSY, CDR2 FQNENV. Unmatched junction bases numbered 4, after V lost 1 base and J lost 6 bases. The CDR3 sequence is 16 residues long. Here the CDR3 DNA reads TGTGCCAGCAGCCAATTGGCGGGACAGGGTAATTCACCCCTCCACTTT. Translation: CASSQLAGQGNSPLHF.

CDR3 DNA: TGTGCCAGCAGCAATAGTTGGACTACTATTTACAATGAGCAGTTCTTC. Amino acid sequence: CASSNSWTTIYNEQFF. The chain employs TRBV7-9 and TRBJ2-1; D might be TRBD2 (6 bases). The CDR3 has 16 residues. Germline V CDR1 and CDR2: SEHNR, FQNEAQ (reference sequence). V gave up 5 bases and J gave up 4 bases, with 18 bases separating them.